This TCR beta chain was retrieved from a study of beta chain features in type 1 diabetes. Expressed TCRB transcripts were sequenced because the entire RNA isolate underwent reverse transcription. Assay: immunoSEQ multiplex PCR; the TCRdb copy retains only in-frame clones and omits some. The data hold about 350,000 clones, with roughly a fifth observed a single time. The CDR3 spans 13 residues. V lost 1 base and J lost 5, with 6 bases in between. Germline-derived CDR1 and CDR2 are SGHDN and FVKESK. General study points: HLA influence on TCRB rearrangement stayed unresolved here. Diminished insertions and augmented deletions at VDJ junctions characterized type 1 diabetes patients. For patients, the naive, central memory and Treg TCRB repertoires appeared more alike than for healthy donors.

Of note for this clone: Its specificity is not known. In the same sample, other DNA sequences code for this CDR3.

The clonotype originates from a woman aged 18-30 years in good health. The source material was naive CD4+ T cells from blood. V is TRBV14 and J is TRBJ1-5, with a tentative D call TRBD1 (5 bases). CDR3 sequence: CASSQGGDQPQHF. In nucleotides, the CDR3 is TGTGCCAGCAGCCAAGGGGGGGATCAGCCCCAGCATTTT.